The 5 T cell receptor beta chains in this list originate from one sample, sequenced in a study of T cell repertoires in aging, cancer and after chemotherapy. Multiplex touch-down PCR with TRB-A/B primers amplified rearranged V-D-J TRB sequences. In TCRdb, the multiplex PCR reads were re-called with MiXCR into one record per CDR3 protein. The sample lists just over 550 distinct CDR3 sequences, more than 15% occurring once. Amplification of TCR beta used genomic DNA extracted from peripheral blood. The sample was blood. The receptors shown here come from a human donor with a blood cancer.

By share, this clonotype ranks as large. V usage is TRBV5-5 and J usage is TRBJ1-2, with 10 bases that match TRBD1. The V gene end was trimmed by 5 bases and the J gene end by 7 bases; junction bases not matched to a gene: 14. Germline V CDR1 and CDR2: SGHKS, YYEKEE (reference sequence). The CDR3 runs to 16 residues. The CDR3 spells CASSRSWDRGIFGYTF. The CDR3 DNA is TGTGCCAGCAGTCGCAGTTGGGACAGGGGAATTTTTGGCTACACCTTC.

This clonotype is categorized as medium-sized (0.01 to 0.1%). This chain connects TRBV5-1 to TRBJ1-4; D might be TRBD1 (6 bases). V was trimmed by 6 bases and J by 7 bases, leaving 16 bases between them. CDR3 length equals 14 residues. CDR1 and CDR2 (germline): SGHRS, YFSETQ. DNA of the CDR3: TGCGCCAGCACCCTTAGGGGGGTCGGTGAAAAACTGTTTTTT. It translates to CASTLRGVGEKLFF. The complete variable domain, with remaining parts taken from reference TRBV5-1 and TRBJ1-4, reads KAGVTQTPRYLIKTRGQQVTLSCSPISGHRSVSWYQQTPGQGLQFLFEYFSETQRNKGNFPGRFSGRQFSNSRSEMNVSTLELGDSALYLCASTLRGVGEKLFFGSGTQLSVL.

V is TRBV11-2 and J is TRBJ2-5, with TRBD2 matching over 9 bases. The CDR3 runs 19 residues. Per the germline V gene, CDR1 is SGHAT and CDR2 is FQNNGV. J lost 0 bases, V lost 5 bases, and 16 bases had no gene match. The CDR3 bases are TGTGCCAGCAGCCCACTACGGTACGAAGCGGGGGGTTACCAAGAGACCCAGTACTTC. It yields the protein CASSPLRYEAGGYQETQYF.

This clonotype is labeled as medium-sized (0.01 to 0.1%). This chain joins TRBV5-1 and TRBJ2-2; TRBD1 is a possible D gene (6 bases). The ends were cut back, 2 bases at V and 7 bases at J, with 18 bases in the middle. This CDR3 contains 16 residues. CDR1 and CDR2 (germline): SGHRS, YFSETQ. CDR3 DNA: TGCGCCAGCAGCTTCTCTGGCAGGGGAAGGGTCGGGGAGCTGTTTTTT. It translates to CASSFSGRGRVGELFF. Filled out from reference TRBV5-1 and TRBJ2-2, the complete variable domain reads KAGVTQTPRYLIKTRGQQVTLSCSPISGHRSVSWYQQTPGQGLQFLFEYFSETQRNKGNFPGRFSGRQFSNSRSEMNVSTLELGDSALYLCASSFSGRGRVGELFFGEGSRLTVL.

By share, this clonotype counts as medium-sized. The chain combines TRBV24-1 with TRBJ2-3; 8 nucleotides agree with TRBD2. The CDR3 spans 17 residues. Germline values: CDR1 KGHDR, CDR2 SFDVKD. The V segment lost 4 bases and the J segment 2 bases; nucleotides outside the gene matches: 10. DNA for the CDR3: TGTGCCACCAGTGACCCCGGCCAGCGGGGGAACACAGATACGCAGTATTTT. It encodes CATSDPGQRGNTDTQYF.